These T cell receptor beta chains were read from a single sample in a study of blood T cell repertoires in COVID-19. The data were produced by immunoSEQ multiplex PCR, yet TCRdb's version contains in-frame clones alone and is incomplete. The data contain 200,000 to 300,000 clones, roughly 80% of them singletons. The specimen sequenced was peripheral blood. The source is a woman in her late teens or twenties with acute or convalescent COVID-19. Each CDR3 is given without its conserved first and last residue. The listing skips clone size in some rows; elsewhere it reads once, few, many or a size class.

clone_size,j_call,v_call,cdr3_aa
-,TRBJ1-2,TRBV7-6,ASSFGTGEDGYT
-,TRBJ2-5,TRBV15,ATIPGQGLQETQY
-,TRBJ1-2,TRBV28,ASNQGYGYT
few,TRBJ2-5,TRBV2,ARRRRGETQY
-,TRBJ1-2,TRBV7-2,ASSPPGQRGNYGYT
-,TRBJ2-7,TRBV27,ASSPPSGRAPSYEQY
-,TRBJ2-2,TRBV7-6,ASSLIRQGAWKGTGELF
-,TRBJ2-3,TRBV7-2,ASSLAGQGADTQY
-,TRBJ1-2,TRBV29-1,SVEDLQGAIHGYT
-,TRBJ1-4,TRBV5-1,ASSLGPGLGDEKLF
-,TRBJ1-2,TRBV29-1,SVASGTDYGYT
-,TRBJ1-3,TRBV28,ASIKGQGRNTIY
-,TRBJ1-1,TRBV7-2,ASSPWTGTEAF
once,TRBJ1-2,TRBV19,ASGRTNYGYT
-,TRBJ2-7,TRBV6-6,ASSSSGTSGPYEQY
-,TRBJ1-1,TRBV7-9,ASSLEQREAF
-,TRBJ1-2,TRBV30,AWSPLTGKAYGYT
once,TRBJ1-5,TRBV18,ASSPSSGSNQPQH
-,TRBJ2-1,TRBV7-9,ASSLEVLEGLHEQF
-,TRBJ1-2,TRBV27,ASSLSPRQYGYT
few,TRBJ1-2,TRBV23-1,ASSHHRTGDYGYT
-,TRBJ1-2,TRBV2,ASSQQGHLQGYGYT
-,TRBJ1-1,TRBV9,ASSVAPGVGAEAF
-,-,TRBV18,ASSPRLLTGGSGNTIY
-,TRBJ2-7,TRBV29-1,SVETVGLAGPYEQY
-,TRBJ1-2,TRBV19,ASSTDRGYGGYT
once,TRBJ2-7,TRBV4-3,ASSQDWTSGRYEQY
few,TRBJ2-7,TRBV6-2/TRBV6-3,ASSLDAASRAYEQY
-,TRBJ2-1,TRBV30,AWSTLGGPF
-,TRBJ2-7,TRBV18,ASSPPQRVTYEQY
-,TRBJ2-5,TRBV6-2/TRBV6-3,ASSYSRRDYIETQY
-,TRBJ2-3,TRBV7-6,ASSLGLSTDTQY
-,TRBJ1-5,TRBV7-6,ASSPPGSNQPQH
-,TRBJ2-7,TRBV2,ASIGLRQGSYEQY
-,TRBJ2-1,TRBV4-2,ASSQGLAVSYNEQF
once,TRBJ1-1,TRBV28,ASSLATITGTQAF
-,TRBJ2-2,TRBV5-4,ASSSEVGTANTGELF
-,TRBJ1-5,TRBV24-1,ATSDGGQPQH
once,TRBJ1-2,TRBV11-2,ASSLDRGQSYGYT
few,TRBJ1-2,TRBV7-9,ASSSMDRDGGYT
-,TRBJ2-5,TRBV6-1,ASSEWGDGGEGETQY
-,TRBJ2-4,TRBV5-1,ASSQGLAGEVGSKNIQY
many,TRBJ2-5,TRBV18,ASSLFRDREGETQY
-,TRBJ2-3,TRBV23-1,ASSQSVLRAPDTDTQY
-,TRBJ2-3,TRBV12-3/TRBV12-4,ASSLGTSGTQY
-,TRBJ2-7,TRBV7-8,ASSSRGLAAVGQY
-,TRBJ2-7,TRBV5-1,ASSWGLAGGHHEQY
once,TRBJ2-7,TRBV4-1,ASSQGAEAYEQY
once,TRBJ2-5,TRBV7-2,ASSLGFWREARETQY
-,TRBJ1-5,TRBV6-5,ASKRDSNNQPQH
-,TRBJ1-2,TRBV27,ASSPGTGRAPFYGYT
-,TRBJ2-7,TRBV24-1,ATSDFKTGSEQY
few,TRBJ2-7,TRBV4-3,ASSQELGGYEQY
-,TRBJ1-1,TRBV3-1/TRBV3-2,ASRPRTGKNTEAF
-,TRBJ2-7,TRBV30,AWSQGYEQY